This TCR beta chain was profiled in a study of cytomegalovirus exposure and HLA in healthy donors. General study points: Researchers catalogued 164 TCR beta chains as cytomegalovirus-associated. Later analysis identified a missense DCLRE1C variant that was linked to TCR beta V- and J-gene trimming.

A word on this clone: Its antigen is undetermined. Other nucleotide sequences in the sample specify the same CDR3.

It was with 60 Vbeta and 13 Jbeta primers that the PCR ran. Here immunoSEQ multiplex PCR was the method, and the copy in TCRdb shows in-frame clones only, minus some. This table has around 150,000 clones, 60% to 80% appearing once. The clonotype was recovered from a male donor in good health and CMV-seronegative. Sequences were obtained from PBMCs.

As DNA, the CDR3 is TGTGCCAGCACCGGAATAGCGGGGGGGGCCTACGAGCAGTACTTC. Translation gives CASTGIAGGAYEQYF. The chain recombines TRBV7-2 with TRBJ2-7; TRBD2 matches 11 bases. Germline V gene data show CDR1 as SGHTA and CDR2 as FQGNSA. The CDR3 is 15 residues long. Losses at the gene ends were 7 bases for V and 2 bases for J; bases not matched to a gene: 7.